This entry lists 4 T cell receptor beta chains sequenced from one sample in a study of CD8 T cells in Susac syndrome. An amount of RNA that ranged from roughly 0.45 to 1 ug was reverse transcribed with random hexamers. MiXCR, run by TCRdb on the immunoSEQ multiplex PCR reads, gives a single entry per CDR3 protein. The sample carries around 160,000 distinct CDR3 sequences, around 94% recorded once. The sample comprised CD4+ T cells from PBMCs. Receptors originate from a human donor in good health.

The chain employs TRBV9 and TRBJ2-3, with a weak D call TRBD1 (6 bases). The CDR3 is 16 residues long. Germline assignment: CDR1 SGDLS and CDR2 YYNGEE. Trimming removed 4 bases from V and 0 bases from J, with 15 bases in between. CDR3 sequence: CASSLGTTSSTDTQYF. As DNA, the CDR3 is TGTGCCAGCAGCCTCGGGACAACATCTAGCACAGATACGCAGTATTTT.

The chain links TRBV3-1 to TRBJ2-4, with 7 bases fitting TRBD2. The V and J ends lost 5 bases and 8 bases, in that order; junction bases with no gene match: 12. CDR3 length: 15 amino acids. Germline V gene sequence: CDR1 LGHDT, CDR2 YNNKEL (reference sequence). This chain's CDR3 is CASSEGGTRLHIQYF. In DNA, the CDR3 is TGTGCCAGCAGCGAGGGAGGGACGAGATTGCACATTCAGTACTTC.

The CDR3 protein is CASSFGGQSYSNQPQHF. CDR3 in DNA: TGTGCCAGCAGTTTCGGGGGACAGTCCTATAGCAATCAGCCCCAGCATTTT. This rearrangement joins TRBV12-3 or TRBV12-4 to TRBJ1-5; 7 nucleotides align to TRBD1. The V and J ends lost 3 bases and 0 bases, in that order; junction bases with no gene match: 8. The CDR3 totals 17 residues.

This clonotype turned up a few times. The chain links TRBV14 to TRBJ1-2; D possibly corresponds to TRBD1 (6 bases). V lost 8 bases and J lost 2, with 12 bases in between. The CDR3 loop spans 13 amino acids. Germline assignment: CDR1 SGHDN and CDR2 FVKESK. The CDR3 DNA reads TGTGCCAGCTCACAGGGACGGAACTATGGCTACACCTTC. It yields the protein CASSQGRNYGYTF.